The 22 T cell receptor beta chains below all came from one sample that was sequenced in a study of blood T cells in healthy people across ages. Primers used in a second PCR of roughly 7 to 11 cycles were a sample-barcoded 5' primer and a J-beta primer mix. TCRdb re-called the 5' RACE reads through MiXCR, storing one row per CDR3 protein. The data contain around 1.5 million distinct CDR3 sequences, around 59% of them seen just once; the ten biggest clones take up more than 6%. The sequenced sample consisted of blood. The source of these receptors is a man aged 18 to 30 in good health.

The genes are TRBV3-1 and TRBJ2-1; 9 bases are shared with TRBD2. The length of the CDR3 is 16 residues. The J segment lost 8 bases and the V segment lost 4 bases, leaving 12 bases of the junction unmatched. Per germline, CDR1 LGHDT and CDR2 YNNKEL (reference sequence). The DNA for the CDR3 is TGTGCCAGCAGCCTCCCGCGGGGTAGCGGGAGATATGAGCAGTTCTTC. Translated: CASSLPRGSGRYEQFF.

The chain carries TRBV28 and TRBJ2-3; D is perhaps TRBD1 or TRBD2 (5 bases each). Trimming pared 6 bases from V and 8 bases from J, leaving 12 bases between. There are 12 residues in the CDR3. Germline V lookup: CDR1 MDHEN, CDR2 SYDVKM. The DNA for the CDR3 is TGTGCCAGCAGCTTTGTGAGGGGTACGCAGTATTTT. This sequence encodes CASSFVRGTQYF.

This clonotype was recorded many times. The chain has TRBV10-3 and TRBJ2-3; D might be TRBD1 (6 bases). Trimming removed 2 bases from V and 0 bases from J, with 12 bases in between. The length of the CDR3 is 16 residues. Germline values: CDR1 ENHRY, CDR2 SYGVKD. This CDR3 is CAISEKDRTSTDTQYF. CDR3 in DNA: TGTGCCATCAGTGAGAAGGACAGAACTAGCACAGATACGCAGTATTTT.

The chain has TRBV5-6 and TRBJ2-7; tentatively, D is TRBD1 or TRBD2 (5 bases each). From germline, CDR1 is SGHDT and CDR2 YYEEEE. The length of the CDR3 is 16 residues. Trimming pared 3 bases from V and 0 bases from J, leaving 16 bases between. CDR3 sequence reads: CASSSPYRTSSYEQYF. DNA of the CDR3: TGTGCCAGCAGCTCGCCTTACAGGACTTCCTCCTACGAGCAGTACTTC.

The genes are TRBV6-5 and TRBJ2-7; a possible D gene is TRBD2 (5 bases). Trimming took 6 bases from V and 5 from J, leaving 11 bases between them. Germline-derived CDR1 and CDR2 are MNHEY and SVGAGI. The CDR3 has 12 amino acids. The CDR3 coding sequence is TGTGCCAGCAGGAGTAGCGACGACGAGCAGTACTTC. It specifies CASRSSDDEQYF.

This clonotype turned up a few times. The rearrangement joins TRBV2 to TRBJ2-3; TRBD2 matches 7 bases. Trimming cost V 11 bases and J 1 base; bases outside gene matches: 9. The CDR3 is 14 amino acids. Germline CDR1 is SNHLY and CDR2 is FYNNEI. In DNA, the CDR3 is TGTGCCGCGGCAGCGGGGCCCCGCACAGATACGCAGTATTTT. Translation gives CAAAAGPRTDTQYF. Full variable domain (rest looked up from reference TRBV2 and TRBJ2-3): EPEVTQTPSHQVTQMGQEVILRCVPISNHLYFYWYRQILGQKVEFLVSFYNNEISEKSEIFDDQFSVERPDGSNFTLKIRSTKLEDSAMYFCAAAAGPRTDTQYFGPGTRLTVL.

This clonotype was seen a handful of times. This chain connects TRBV29-1 to TRBJ2-3, with TRBD1 identical over 8 bases. Germline lookup yields CDR1 SQVTM and CDR2 ANQGSEA. V lost 2 bases to trimming and J lost 0 bases; unmatched junction nucleotides: 4. The CDR3 extends over 15 amino acids. The CDR3 DNA reads TGCAGCGTTGAACAGGGGGCTATAAGCACAGATACGCAGTATTTT. This translates into CSVEQGAISTDTQYF.

This chain joins TRBV12-3 or TRBV12-4 and TRBJ1-1, with D maybe TRBD1 (5 bases). This CDR3 contains 13 residues. V was trimmed by 5 bases and J by 11 bases, leaving 18 bases between them. The CDR3 reads CASSTHQGFRAFF. CDR3 bases: TGTGCCAGCAGTACTCATCAGGGTTTCCGCGCTTTCTTT.

The genes are TRBV27 and TRBJ2-3, with a weak D call TRBD2 (5 bases). The germline V gene encodes CDR1 MNHEY and CDR2 SMNVEV (reference sequence). This CDR3 has 14 amino acids. V was clipped by 4 bases and J by 6 bases, with 14 bases between them. The CDR3 nucleotides are TGTGCCAGCAGTTCGGGAATAGCTTCGGATACGCAGTATTTT. It encodes CASSSGIASDTQYF.

The chain combines TRBV5-4 with TRBJ2-1; the D is unclear. Trimming removed 0 bases at V and 5 bases at J, with 9 bases between. Per the germline V gene, CDR1 is SGHNT and CDR2 is YYREEE (reference sequence). The CDR3 sequence is 14 residues long. In DNA form, the CDR3 reads TGTGCCAGCAGCTTGGACTCTGCGGACAATGAGCAGTTCTTC. Translation: CASSLDSADNEQFF. The whole variable domain, filled in from reference TRBV5-4 and TRBJ2-1, reads ETGVTQSPTHLIKTRGQQVTLRCSSQSGHNTVSWYQQALGQGPQFIFQYYREEENGRGNFPPRFSGLQFPNYSSELNVNALELDDSALYLCASSLDSADNEQFFGPGTRLTVL.

The rearrangement joins TRBV10-3 to TRBJ1-5; the match to TRBD1 covers 8 bases. Germline CDR1 is ENHRY and CDR2 is SYGVKD. The trim removed 4 bases at V and 4 bases at J, leaving 6 bases unmatched. This CDR3 contains 15 residues. The CDR3 bases are TGTGCCATCAGTGGGGGGGACAGGTGGAATCAGCCCCAGCATTTT. Its protein product is CAISGGDRWNQPQHF.

This clonotype has a count of ten or more. This rearrangement joins TRBV12-5 to TRBJ2-1; 8 nucleotides line up with TRBD1. The CDR3 length is 14 residues. The V and J ends lost 6 bases and 10 bases, in that order; junction bases with no gene match: 11. CDR1 is LGHNT and CDR2 is FRNRAP in the germline V gene. CDR3 in DNA: TGTGCTAGTGGGATCGGACAGGGAGAAGGAGAGCAGTTCTTC. It codes for CASGIGQGEGEQFF.

The chain is built from TRBV28 and TRBJ1-5, with D possibly matching TRBD1 (6 bases). This CDR3 has 16 amino acids. Germline lookup yields CDR1 MDHEN and CDR2 SYDVKM. The ends were cut back, 5 bases at V and 4 bases at J, with 18 bases in the middle. CDR3 region: CASSEGGRGINQPQHF. The CDR3 DNA reads as TGTGCCAGCAGTGAGGGGGGACGGGGAATAAATCAGCCCCAGCATTTT.

The V call is TRBV20-1, the J call TRBJ2-7; D is perhaps TRBD1 (5 bases). This CDR3 spans 14 amino acids. The V end was cut by 0 bases, the J end by 1 base, with 10 bases between. CDR1 and CDR2 from the germline V gene are DFQATT and SNEGSKA (reference sequence). CDR3 sequence reads: CSARDNYRSYEQYF. DNA for the CDR3: TGCAGTGCTAGAGATAATTACAGGTCCTACGAGCAGTACTTC.

This chain uses TRBV5-1 with TRBJ2-1; 8 bases are shared with TRBD2. Per the germline V gene, CDR1 is SGHRS and CDR2 is YFSETQ. V lost 4 bases, J lost 6 bases, and 12 bases stayed unmatched. The CDR3 has 16 amino acids. The DNA of the CDR3 is TGCGCCAGCAGCCAACCGTCCGGGGGGGCCAGCAATGAGCAGTTCTTC. Amino acid sequence: CASSQPSGGASNEQFF.

The rearrangement uses TRBV29-1 and TRBJ1-4; no clear D gene. The V and J ends lost 7 bases and 5 bases respectively, with 17 bases between them. This CDR3 spans 14 amino acids. The germline V gene encodes CDR1 SQVTM and CDR2 ANQGSEA. Here the CDR3 reads CSALDPLRNEKLFF. The CDR3 bases are TGCAGCGCTCTCGACCCCTTAAGGAATGAAAAACTGTTTTTT.

This clonotype came up a few times. The chain joins TRBV27 to TRBJ1-5; no clear D. The CDR3 is made up of 13 amino acids. With 2 bases removed from V and 4 bases from J, the gap between germline ends came to 6 bases. Germline V gives CDR1 MNHEY, CDR2 SMNVEV (reference sequence). CDR3 in DNA: TGTGCCAGCAGTTTAAATCCAAATCAGCCCCAGCATTTT. Its translation is CASSLNPNQPQHF.

This clonotype was counted a few times. The chain combines TRBV29-1 with TRBJ2-3, with 7 bases identical to TRBD2. The CDR3 has 16 amino acids. J gave up 1 base and V 7 bases, and 14 bases lay outside the gene matches. CDR1 is SQVTM and CDR2 is ANQGSEA in the germline V gene. CDR3 nucleotides: TGCAGCGAAGCAATTTACAGGAGCGGGGGCACAGATACGCAGTATTTT. As protein: CSEAIYRSGGTDTQYF.

V gene TRBV12-3 or TRBV12-4 combines with J gene TRBJ2-3; possible D gene TRBD2, 6 bases. Trimming took 3 bases from V and 2 from J, leaving 15 bases between them. This CDR3 is built from 16 residues. The DNA for the CDR3 is TGTGCCAGCAGTTTTTGGGGGGAGGATTTCACAGATACGCAGTATTTT. This sequence encodes CASSFWGEDFTDTQYF.

The chain has TRBV20-1 and TRBJ2-7, with 8 bases lining up with TRBD1. V lost 2 bases and J lost 3; bases outside the gene matches: 9. The germline CDR1 and CDR2 sequences are DFQATT and SNEGSKA (reference sequence). The CDR3 sequence is 15 residues long. CDR3 in amino acids: CSARSRDRSIYEQYF. DNA of the CDR3: TGCAGTGCTAGAAGCCGGGACAGGAGCATCTACGAGCAGTACTTC.

This clonotype turned up a few times. The chain joins TRBV4-1 to TRBJ1-4; D is perhaps TRBD1 (6 bases). The germline V gene encodes CDR1 MGHRA and CDR2 YSYEKL. The CDR3 has 14 amino acids. The V and J ends lost 2 bases and 3 bases respectively, with 7 bases between them. This CDR3 is CASSQPGANEKLFF. In DNA, the CDR3 is TGCGCCAGCAGCCAACCAGGGGCTAATGAAAAACTGTTTTTT.

The chain combines TRBV4-2 with TRBJ2-2; D remains unclear. The V end lost 2 bases, the J end lost 3 bases, and 19 bases lay between the germline ends. This CDR3 has 18 amino acids. Per germline, CDR1 LGHNA and CDR2 YNFKEQ. CDR3 protein: CASSQPALLSRDTGELFF. CDR3 in DNA: TGTGCCAGCAGCCAACCCGCGCTCCTGTCAAGGGACACCGGGGAGCTGTTTTTT.